This TCR beta chain stems from a study of regulatory T cells in long-lasting Graves disease (dated by TCRdb to the early 2020s). With regard to the full study: Persistent Graves' disease was defined as antithyroid drug treatment for over 5 years with persistently positive TSH receptor autoantibodies. Persistent Graves' disease patients in the clinical cohort had taken antithyroid drugs for 9 to 11 years on average. The study took place in China and was registered as a clinical trial. Persistent Graves' disease patients were compared with newly diagnosed Graves' disease patients by peripheral blood TCR sequencing and RNA sequencing. TCR sequencing covered some 13 persistent and around 20 newly diagnosed Graves' disease patients, around 33 samples in total.

This clonotype was counted a few times. Its antigen remains unidentified. The record has no base qualities; no much larger clone is one base away. The CDR1 and CDR2 encoded by the germline V gene are MRHNA and SNTAGT. The CDR3 spans 14 residues, from the cysteine through the phenylalanine. Just the 42-base CDR3 DNA is kept, in frame starting at base 1. Trimming takes 0 bases from V and 6 bases from J, and the germline ends sit 8 bases apart. The time point label of this sample denotes: persistent/refractory GD, antithyroid drugs over 5 years with positive TRAb. For both TCR sequencing and RNA sequencing, RNA was extracted from PBMCs in TRIzol. The diagnosis of Graves' disease followed American Thyroid Association guidelines. The patients came from an endocrinology department in Xi'an, China. From each patient, approximately 9.9 milliliters of peripheral blood was collected into an EDTA anticoagulant tube. Ficoll Paque Plus density gradient separation was used to isolate PBMCs, and no further T cell sorting was performed. RNA quality was checked with an Agilent 2100 Bioanalyzer and agarose gel, and concentration with a NanoDrop 2000.

Paper-wide results and their limitations: Patients with persistent disease shared more public clonotypes (over 2,500) than newly diagnosed patients did (approximately 1,000). Lower TCR Shannon entropy and fewer highly expanded clones were observed in persistent Graves' disease patients than in newly diagnosed patients, which suggested clonal expansion. Preferential use of TRBV28, TRBJ1-2 and TRBJ2-5 was observed in persistent disease, whereas TRBV20-1 and TRBJ2-1 were favored in newly diagnosed disease. The authors acknowledged the small sample size as a limitation that may reduce accuracy. Peripheral blood alone was examined, since thyroid tissue, which constituted the primary lesion, could not be accessed. Sequencing and analysis were limited to the TCR beta chain.

Receptor libraries were prepared by multiplex PCR. For sequencing, an Illumina HiSeq 4000 was employed. TCR beta libraries were built with iRepertoire HTBI primers and Arm-PCR amplification of CDR3 regions. PCR products were gel purified before sequencing. In the source study's methods: Gene usage analysis of CDR3 amino acid clonotypes used the 60 to 80 TRBV and approximately 13 TRBJ segments found across samples. Filtered high-quality paired reads were merged into contigs using COPE and FqMerger. BLAST was used to align contigs to IMGT TRBV, TRBD and TRBJ reference genes, and CDR3 was defined according to IMGT. Any clonotype with a frequency above 0.1% was classified as a highly expanded clone. Repertoire diversity was measured by Shannon entropy, and V-J evenness by the Gini coefficient. A clonotype was considered public if more than one individual shared it. TCRdb reworked the public reads: Q25 trimming with fastp, MiXCR clone assembly, productive beta chains retained. Merged by CDR3 protein, the rows form single entries marked with the most common genes and DNA. The V and J calls and clone size are TCRdb's, not the authors'. Across this sample there are 400,000 to 500,000 distinct CDR3 sequences, with around 21% seen only once. The leading ten clones occupy 6.5% to 8% of the sample.

Here the sequenced sample was peripheral blood mononuclear cells (PBMCs), taken when the disease was refractory, from a patient treated with antithyroid drugs. The chain is made from TRBV6-4 and TRBJ2-2, with TRBD2 tentatively as D gene (5 bases match). The receptor was derived from a female donor with Graves disease. CDR3 protein: CASSDSRRSGELFF. The bases read TGTGCCAGCAGTGACTCGAGGAGGTCCGGGGAGCTGTTTTTT.